The rows below give T cell receptor beta chains drawn from one sample of a study of Graves' ophthalmopathy and Graves' hyperthyroidism. From the multiplex PCR reads, TCRdb called clonotypes with MiXCR, one entry per CDR3 protein. Of more than 1,000,000 distinct CDR3 sequences listed, about 36% are singletons. Sequencing input: peripheral blood or thyroid tissue (not recorded which). The receptors come from an adult man with Graves' hyperthyroidism. CDR3s include the opening cysteine and the closing phenylalanine or tryptophan. The D gene is left open where the match is weak. Size values are once, few and many counts, or a class for expanded clones, and some rows have none.

CDR3aa	CDR3nt	abundance	v_gene	j_gene	d_gene
CAICSARGAQTYEQYF	-	-	TRBV10-3	TRBJ2-7	-
CASSMGHSDLAQYF	TGTGCCAGTAGTATGGGTCACTCCGATTTGGCCCAGTACTTC	few	TRBV19	TRBJ2-5	-
CAISVAGSGETQYF	TGTGCCATCAGTGTGGCGGGGTCGGGGGAGACCCAGTACTTC	-	TRBV10-3	TRBJ2-5	-
CASTAGQNTEAFF	TGCGCCAGCACTGCAGGGCAGAACACTGAAGCTTTCTTT	-	TRBV10-2	TRBJ1-1	-
CASSLYRLYGYTF	TGTGCCAGCAGCTTATACAGGCTGTATGGCTACACCTTC	few	TRBV5-8	TRBJ1-2	-
CASSQGQGFEKLFF	TGTGCCAGCAGCCAGGGACAAGGGTTTGAAAAACTGTTTTTT	many	TRBV13	TRBJ1-4	-
CASSGGGGGTEAFF	TGCGCCAGCAGTGGCGGGGGCGGCGGCACTGAAGCTTTCTTT	-	TRBV10-2	TRBJ1-1	-
CATRDVNTEAFF	TGTGCCACACGGGACGTGAACACTGAAGCTTTCTTT	many	TRBV10-3	TRBJ1-1	-
CASSPGQGAFEEKLFF	TGCGCCAGCAGCCCGGGGCAGGGGGCGTTTGAAGAAAAACTGTTTTTT	-	TRBV5-1	TRBJ1-4	TRBD1
CSASVNQPQHF	TGCAGTGCTAGTGTTAATCAGCCCCAGCATTTT	few	TRBV20-1	TRBJ1-5	-
CASSIGRETQYF	TGTGCCAGCAGTATAGGGAGGGAGACCCAGTACTTC	few	TRBV11-2	TRBJ2-5	-
CATSRSTGRNQPQHF	TGTGCCACCAGCAGATCCACAGGACGCAATCAGCCCCAGCATTTT	-	TRBV15	TRBJ1-5	-
CASSLDRTYQETQYF	TGTGCCAGCAGCTTAGATCGAACGTACCAAGAGACCCAGTACTTC	-	TRBV12-3/TRBV12-4	TRBJ2-5	-
CARSPGQNTEAFF	TGTGCCAGAAGTCCCGGTCAGAACACTGAAGCTTTCTTT	-	TRBV6-6	TRBJ1-1	-
CASSPTGVNTIYF	TGTGCCAGCAGCCCCACAGGGGTGAACACCATATATTTT	-	TRBV7-9	TRBJ1-3	TRBD1
CASRGRAVETQYF	TGCGCCAGCAGAGGGAGGGCGGTCGAGACCCAGTACTTC	many	TRBV5-1	TRBJ2-5	TRBD2
CSFGQARETQYF	TGCAGCTTCGGACAGGCCCGCGAGACCCAGTACTTC	-	TRBV29-1	TRBJ2-5	TRBD1
CASRDYDYEQYF	TGTGCCAGCAGGGACTACGACTACGAGCAGTACTTC	-	TRBV6-6	TRBJ2-7	-
CASKRATSLQETQYF	TGTGCCAGCAAAAGGGCGACTAGCCTCCAAGAGACCCAGTACTTC	few	TRBV10-3	TRBJ2-5	TRBD2
CATNQARRGQGSYGYTF	TGTGCCACCAACCAGGCTCGCCGAGGACAGGGGAGCTATGGCTACACCTTC	few	TRBV25-1	TRBJ1-2	TRBD1
CASSSETGRAFF	TGTGCCAGCAGCTCGGAGACAGGGAGGGCTTTCTTT	once	TRBV5-4	TRBJ1-1	TRBD1
CASSLTVGAHEQYF	TGTGCCAGCAGCTTAACCGTCGGCGCCCACGAGCAGTACTTC	many	TRBV11-1	TRBJ2-7	-
CASSPGTLTEAFF	TGTGCCAGCAGTCCAGGCACCCTCACTGAAGCTTTCTTT	-	TRBV3-1	TRBJ1-1	-
CASSSRVGSREQYF	TGCGCCAGCAGCTCCCGAGTCGGGAGTCGGGAGCAGTACTTC	once	TRBV7-9	TRBJ2-7	-
CASSEDGPVGNTEAFF	TGTGCCAGCAGCGAGGACGGGCCTGTTGGGAACACTGAAGCTTTCTTT	once	TRBV7-8	TRBJ1-1	-
CAISDSRVSHEKLFF	TGTGCCATCAGCGATTCTAGGGTATCTCATGAAAAACTGTTTTTT	-	TRBV10-3	TRBJ1-4	-
CSARPPGLWGYTF	TGCAGTGCTAGGCCGCCAGGGCTTTGGGGCTACACCTTC	-	TRBV20-1	TRBJ1-2	-
CSSRTGAPGGYTF	TGCAGCAGTCGAACCGGGGCGCCGGGAGGCTACACCTTC	-	TRBV29-1	TRBJ1-2	-
CASSQVAGGETQYF	TGTGCCAGCAGCCAAGTAGCGGGAGGGGAGACCCAGTACTTC	many	TRBV14	TRBJ2-5	TRBD2
CASSSTPQRDKSYEQYF	TGTGCCAGCAGCTCAACCCCCCAGCGGGACAAATCCTACGAGCAGTACTTC	many	TRBV7-2	TRBJ2-7	-
CSVPGGPGMPLHF	TGCAGCGTCCCAGGGGGGCCCGGGATGCCCCTCCACTTT	many	TRBV29-1	TRBJ1-6	TRBD1
CASSFGSGTYGYTF	TGTGCCAGCAGCTTCGGGTCAGGGACCTATGGCTACACCTTC	many	TRBV7-2	TRBJ1-2	-
CASSVGTEETQYF	TGTGCCAGCAGCGTAGGGACCGAAGAGACCCAGTACTTC	many	TRBV9	TRBJ2-5	-
CASSKWGGVPNEQFF	TGTGCCAGTAGTAAATGGGGGGGGGTACCCAATGAGCAGTTCTTC	-	TRBV19	TRBJ2-1	TRBD2